The T cell receptor (beta chain) described here comes from a study of immune evolution from preneoplasia to lung adenocarcinoma. The study's findings and limits: Later-stage lesions appeared to have more T cells, more diversity, less clonality. Top clone frequencies peaked in normal lung, apparently declining through invasive adenocarcinoma.

Sequencing used immunoSEQ multiplex PCR; TCRdb keeps in-frame clones, though not all of them. The sample includes roughly 8,000 clones, around 86% of them seen just once. On this clone: Its specificity is not known.

H&E slides confirmed each diagnosis, reviewed by two pathologists independently. Trimming stripped 2 bases from V and 2 bases from J, with 2 bases between. Germline lookup yields CDR1 SGHAT and CDR2 FQDESV (reference sequence). This CDR3 region has 12 residues. Sequenced material: FFPE invasive lung adenocarcinoma tissue. This TCR derives from a person between 50 and 60 years old with lung adenocarcinoma. The chain recombines TRBV11-1 with TRBJ2-3; D ambiguous. The DNA for the CDR3 is TGTGCCAGCAGCTTACCCACAGATACGCAGTATTTT. It translates to CASSLPTDTQYF. The whole variable domain, filled in from reference TRBV11-1 and TRBJ2-3, reads EAEVAQSPRYKITEKSQAVAFWCDPISGHATLYWYRQILGQGPELLVQFQDESVVDDSQLPKDRFSAERLKGVDSTLKIQPAELGDSAMYLCASSLPTDTQYFGPGTRLTVL.